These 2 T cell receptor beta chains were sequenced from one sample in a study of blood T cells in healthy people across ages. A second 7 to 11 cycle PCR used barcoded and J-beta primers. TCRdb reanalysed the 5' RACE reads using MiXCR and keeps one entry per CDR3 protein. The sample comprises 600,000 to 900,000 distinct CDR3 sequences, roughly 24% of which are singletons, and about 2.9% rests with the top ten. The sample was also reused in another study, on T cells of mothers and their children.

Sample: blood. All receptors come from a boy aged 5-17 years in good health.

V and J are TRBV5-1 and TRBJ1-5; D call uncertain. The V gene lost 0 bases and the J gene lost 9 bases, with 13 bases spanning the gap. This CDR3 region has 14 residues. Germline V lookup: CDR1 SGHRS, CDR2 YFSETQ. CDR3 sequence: CASSLEGGSRPQHF. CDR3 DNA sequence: TGCGCCAGCAGCTTGGAGGGTGGATCACGGCCCCAGCATTTT.

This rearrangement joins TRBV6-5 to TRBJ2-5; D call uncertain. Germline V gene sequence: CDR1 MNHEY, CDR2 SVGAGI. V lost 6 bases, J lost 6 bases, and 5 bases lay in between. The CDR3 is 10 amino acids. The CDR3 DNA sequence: TGTGCCAGCAGCACGAAGACCCAGTACTTC. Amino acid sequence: CASSTKTQYF.